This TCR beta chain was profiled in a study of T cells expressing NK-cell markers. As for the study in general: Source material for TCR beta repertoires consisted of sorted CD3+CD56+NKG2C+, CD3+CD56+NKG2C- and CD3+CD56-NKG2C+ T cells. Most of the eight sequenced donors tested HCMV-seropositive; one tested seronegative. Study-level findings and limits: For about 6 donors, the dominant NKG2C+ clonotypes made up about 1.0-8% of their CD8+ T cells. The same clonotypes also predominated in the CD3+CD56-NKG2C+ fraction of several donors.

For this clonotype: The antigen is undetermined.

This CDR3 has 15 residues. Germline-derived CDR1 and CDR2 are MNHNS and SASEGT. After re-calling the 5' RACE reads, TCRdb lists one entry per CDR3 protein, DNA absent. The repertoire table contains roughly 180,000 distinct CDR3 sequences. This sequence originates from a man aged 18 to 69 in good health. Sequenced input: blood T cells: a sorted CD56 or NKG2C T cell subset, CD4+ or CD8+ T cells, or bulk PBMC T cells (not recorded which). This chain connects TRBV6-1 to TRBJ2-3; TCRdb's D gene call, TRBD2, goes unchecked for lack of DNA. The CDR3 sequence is CASSLAGGLGDTQYF.